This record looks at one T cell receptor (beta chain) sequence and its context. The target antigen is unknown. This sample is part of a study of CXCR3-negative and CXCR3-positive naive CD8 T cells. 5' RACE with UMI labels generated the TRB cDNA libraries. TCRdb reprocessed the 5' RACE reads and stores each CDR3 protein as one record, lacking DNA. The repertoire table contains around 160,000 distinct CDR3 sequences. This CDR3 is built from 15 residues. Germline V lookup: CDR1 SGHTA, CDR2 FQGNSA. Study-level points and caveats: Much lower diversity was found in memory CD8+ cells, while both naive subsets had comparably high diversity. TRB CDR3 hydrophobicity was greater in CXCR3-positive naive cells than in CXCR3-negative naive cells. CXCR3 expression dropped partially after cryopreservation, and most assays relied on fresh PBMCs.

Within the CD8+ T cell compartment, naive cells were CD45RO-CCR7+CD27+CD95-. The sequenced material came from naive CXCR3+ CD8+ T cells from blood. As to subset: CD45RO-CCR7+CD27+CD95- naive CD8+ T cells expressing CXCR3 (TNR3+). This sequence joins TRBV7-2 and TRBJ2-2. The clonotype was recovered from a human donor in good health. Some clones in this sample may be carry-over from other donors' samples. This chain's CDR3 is CASSSRAPNTGELFF.